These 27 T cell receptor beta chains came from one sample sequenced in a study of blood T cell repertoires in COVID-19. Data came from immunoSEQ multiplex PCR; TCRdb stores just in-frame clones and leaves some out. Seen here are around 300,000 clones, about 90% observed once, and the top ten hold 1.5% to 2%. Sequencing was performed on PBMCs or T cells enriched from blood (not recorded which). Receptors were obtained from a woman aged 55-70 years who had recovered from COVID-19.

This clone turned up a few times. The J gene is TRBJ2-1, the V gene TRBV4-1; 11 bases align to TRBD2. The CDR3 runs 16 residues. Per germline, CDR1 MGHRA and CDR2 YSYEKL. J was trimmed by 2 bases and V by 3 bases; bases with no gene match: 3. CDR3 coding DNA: TGCGCCAGCAGCCATTTAGCGGGAGGGACCTACAATGAGCAGTTCTTC. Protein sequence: CASSHLAGGTYNEQFF.

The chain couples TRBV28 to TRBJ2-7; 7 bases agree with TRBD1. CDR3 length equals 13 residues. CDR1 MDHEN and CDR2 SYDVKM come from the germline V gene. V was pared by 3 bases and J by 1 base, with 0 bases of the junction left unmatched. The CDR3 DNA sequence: TGTGCCAGCAGTTTGGGACAGTCCTACGAGCAGTACTTC. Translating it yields CASSLGQSYEQYF.

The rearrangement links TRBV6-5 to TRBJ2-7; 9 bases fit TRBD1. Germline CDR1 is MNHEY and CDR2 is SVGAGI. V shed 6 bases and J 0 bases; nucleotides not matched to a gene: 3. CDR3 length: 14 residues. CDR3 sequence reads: CASSRDRDSYEQYF. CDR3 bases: TGTGCCAGCAGCCGGGACAGGGACTCCTACGAGCAGTACTTC.

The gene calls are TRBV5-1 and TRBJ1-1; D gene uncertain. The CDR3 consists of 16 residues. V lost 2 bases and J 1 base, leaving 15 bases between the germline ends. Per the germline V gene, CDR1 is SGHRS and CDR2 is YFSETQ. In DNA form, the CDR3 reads TGCGCCAGCAGCTTAGAGGGAATAGTAGAGAACACTGAAGCTTTCTTT. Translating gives CASSLEGIVENTEAFF.

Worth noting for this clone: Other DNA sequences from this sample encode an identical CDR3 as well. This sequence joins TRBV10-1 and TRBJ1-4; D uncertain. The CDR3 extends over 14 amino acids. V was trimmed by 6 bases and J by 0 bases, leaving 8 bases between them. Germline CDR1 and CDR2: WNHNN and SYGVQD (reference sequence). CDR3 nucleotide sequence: TGCGCCAGCAGCGCCGGGACAACTAATGAAAAACTGTTTTTT. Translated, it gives CASSAGTTNEKLFF.

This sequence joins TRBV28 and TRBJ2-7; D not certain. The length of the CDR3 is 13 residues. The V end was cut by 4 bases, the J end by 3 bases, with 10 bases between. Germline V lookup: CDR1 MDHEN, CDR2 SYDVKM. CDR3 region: CASSSPSVYEQYF. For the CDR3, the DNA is TGTGCCAGCAGTTCACCCAGTGTCTACGAGCAGTACTTC.

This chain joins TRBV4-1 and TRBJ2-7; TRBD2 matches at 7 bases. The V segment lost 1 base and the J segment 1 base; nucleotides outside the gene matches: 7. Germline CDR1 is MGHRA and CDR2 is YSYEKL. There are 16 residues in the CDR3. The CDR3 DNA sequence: TGCGCCAGCAGCCAAGCTCCGGGCGGGGGATCCTACGAGCAGTACTTC. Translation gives CASSQAPGGGSYEQYF.

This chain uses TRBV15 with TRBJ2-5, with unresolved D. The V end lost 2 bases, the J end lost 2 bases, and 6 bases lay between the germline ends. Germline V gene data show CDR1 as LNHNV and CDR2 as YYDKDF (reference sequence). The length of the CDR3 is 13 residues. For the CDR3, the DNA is TGTGCCACCAGCAGAATTCGTCAAGAGACCCAGTACTTC. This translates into CATSRIRQETQYF.

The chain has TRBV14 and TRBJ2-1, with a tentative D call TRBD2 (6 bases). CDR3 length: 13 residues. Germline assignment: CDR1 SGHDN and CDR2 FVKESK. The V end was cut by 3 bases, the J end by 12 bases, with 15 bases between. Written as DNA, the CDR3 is TGTGCCAGCAGCCAGGGAGGAGATGCTGGGCAGTTCTTC. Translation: CASSQGGDAGQFF.

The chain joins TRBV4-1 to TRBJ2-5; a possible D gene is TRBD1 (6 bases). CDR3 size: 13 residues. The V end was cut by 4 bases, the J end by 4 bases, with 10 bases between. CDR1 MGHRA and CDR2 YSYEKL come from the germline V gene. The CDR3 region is CASSRTQGETQYF. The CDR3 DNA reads TGCGCCAGCAGCCGGACACAGGGAGAGACCCAGTACTTC.

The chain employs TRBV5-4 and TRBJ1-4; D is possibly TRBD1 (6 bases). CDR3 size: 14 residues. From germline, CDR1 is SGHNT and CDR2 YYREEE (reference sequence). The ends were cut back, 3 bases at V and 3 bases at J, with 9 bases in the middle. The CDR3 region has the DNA TGTGCCAGCAGCTCCCGACAGGCTAATGAAAAACTGTTTTTT. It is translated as CASSSRQANEKLFF.

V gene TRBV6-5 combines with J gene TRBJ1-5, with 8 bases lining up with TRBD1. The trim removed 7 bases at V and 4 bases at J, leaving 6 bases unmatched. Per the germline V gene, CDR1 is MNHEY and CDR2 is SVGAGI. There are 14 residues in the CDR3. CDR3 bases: TGTGCCAGCACCTCGGGACAGGCGAATCAGCCCCAGCATTTT. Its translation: CASTSGQANQPQHF.

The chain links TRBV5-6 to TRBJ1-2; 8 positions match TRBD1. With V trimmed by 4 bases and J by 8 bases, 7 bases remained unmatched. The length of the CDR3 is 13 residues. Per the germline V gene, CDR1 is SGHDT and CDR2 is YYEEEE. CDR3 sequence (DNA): TGTGCCAGCAGCCCCCAGGGGGCGAGGGGCTACACCTTC. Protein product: CASSPQGARGYTF.

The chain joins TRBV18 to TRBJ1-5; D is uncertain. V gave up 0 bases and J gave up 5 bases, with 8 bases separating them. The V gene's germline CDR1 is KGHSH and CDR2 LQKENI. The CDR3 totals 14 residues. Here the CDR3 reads CASSPPGRDQPQHF. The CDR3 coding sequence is TGTGCCAGCTCACCACCAGGGAGAGATCAGCCCCAGCATTTT.

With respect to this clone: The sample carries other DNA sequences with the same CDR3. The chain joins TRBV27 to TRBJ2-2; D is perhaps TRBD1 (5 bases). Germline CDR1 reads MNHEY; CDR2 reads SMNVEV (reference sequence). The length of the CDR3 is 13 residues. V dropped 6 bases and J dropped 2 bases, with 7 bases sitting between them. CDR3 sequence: CASRTVNTGELFF. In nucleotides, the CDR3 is TGTGCCAGCAGGACAGTTAACACCGGGGAGCTGTTTTTT.

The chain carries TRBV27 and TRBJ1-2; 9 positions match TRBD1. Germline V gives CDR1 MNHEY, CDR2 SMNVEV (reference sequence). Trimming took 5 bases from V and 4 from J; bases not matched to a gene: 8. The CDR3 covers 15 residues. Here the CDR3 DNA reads TGTGCCAGCAGTCCCGGGACAGGGTATCTCTATGGCTACACCTTC. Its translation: CASSPGTGYLYGYTF.

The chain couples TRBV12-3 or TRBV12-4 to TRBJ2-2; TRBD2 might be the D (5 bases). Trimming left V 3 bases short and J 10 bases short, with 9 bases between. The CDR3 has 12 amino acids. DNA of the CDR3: TGTGCCAGCAGTTTGGGAGCTGAGGAGCTGTTTTTT. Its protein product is CASSLGAEELFF.

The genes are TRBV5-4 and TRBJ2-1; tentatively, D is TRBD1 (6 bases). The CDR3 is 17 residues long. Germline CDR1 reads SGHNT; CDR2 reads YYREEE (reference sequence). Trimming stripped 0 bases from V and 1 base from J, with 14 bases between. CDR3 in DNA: TGTGCCAGCAGCTTGGCGGGAAGACAGGAGTCCTACAATGAGCAGTTCTTC. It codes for CASSLAGRQESYNEQFF.

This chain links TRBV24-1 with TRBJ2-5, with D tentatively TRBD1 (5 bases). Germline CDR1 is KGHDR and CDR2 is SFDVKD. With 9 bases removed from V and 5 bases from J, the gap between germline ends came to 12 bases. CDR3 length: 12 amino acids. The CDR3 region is CATWQGGETQYF. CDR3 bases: TGTGCCACCTGGCAGGGCGGCGAGACCCAGTACTTC.

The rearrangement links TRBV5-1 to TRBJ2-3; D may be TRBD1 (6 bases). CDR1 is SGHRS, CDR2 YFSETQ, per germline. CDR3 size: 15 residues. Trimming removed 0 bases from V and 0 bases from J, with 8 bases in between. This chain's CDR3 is CASSLDTGSTDTQYF. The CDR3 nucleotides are TGCGCCAGCAGCTTGGATACAGGGAGCACAGATACGCAGTATTTT.

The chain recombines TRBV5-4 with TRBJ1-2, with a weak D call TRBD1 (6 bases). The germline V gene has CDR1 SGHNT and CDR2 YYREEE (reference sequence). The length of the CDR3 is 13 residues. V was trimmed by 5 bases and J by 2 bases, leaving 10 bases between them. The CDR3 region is CASRIQGNYGYTF. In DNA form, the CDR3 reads TGTGCCAGCAGGATTCAGGGGAACTATGGCTACACCTTC.

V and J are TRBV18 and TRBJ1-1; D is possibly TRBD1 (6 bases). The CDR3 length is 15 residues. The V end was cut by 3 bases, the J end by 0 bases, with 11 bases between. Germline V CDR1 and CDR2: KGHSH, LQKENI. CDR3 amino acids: CASSPMDSVNTEAFF. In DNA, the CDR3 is TGTGCCAGCTCACCTATGGACAGCGTGAACACTGAAGCTTTCTTT. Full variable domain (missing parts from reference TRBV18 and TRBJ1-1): NAGVMQNPRHLVRRRGQEARLRCSPMKGHSHVYWYRQLPEEGLKFMVYLQKENIIDESGMPKERFSAEFPKEGPSILRIQQVVRGDSAAYFCASSPMDSVNTEAFFGQGTRLTVV.

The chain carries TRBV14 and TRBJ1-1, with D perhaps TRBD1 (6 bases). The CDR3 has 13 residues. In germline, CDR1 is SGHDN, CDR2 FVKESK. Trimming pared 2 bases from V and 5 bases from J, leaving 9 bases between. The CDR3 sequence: CASSQYRETEAFF. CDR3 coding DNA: TGTGCCAGCAGCCAATACAGGGAAACTGAAGCTTTCTTT.

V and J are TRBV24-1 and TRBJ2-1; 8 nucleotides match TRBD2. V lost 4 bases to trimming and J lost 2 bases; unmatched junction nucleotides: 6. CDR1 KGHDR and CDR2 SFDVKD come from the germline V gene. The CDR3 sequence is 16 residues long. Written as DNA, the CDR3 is TGTGCCACCAGTGACCTTAGCGGGGCTGCCTACAATGAGCAGTTCTTC. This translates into CATSDLSGAAYNEQFF.

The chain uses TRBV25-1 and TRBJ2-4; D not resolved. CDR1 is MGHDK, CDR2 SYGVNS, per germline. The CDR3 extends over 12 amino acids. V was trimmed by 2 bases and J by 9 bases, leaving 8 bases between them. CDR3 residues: CASSELSSIQYF. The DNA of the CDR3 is TGTGCCAGCAGTGAACTGAGTTCCATTCAGTACTTC.

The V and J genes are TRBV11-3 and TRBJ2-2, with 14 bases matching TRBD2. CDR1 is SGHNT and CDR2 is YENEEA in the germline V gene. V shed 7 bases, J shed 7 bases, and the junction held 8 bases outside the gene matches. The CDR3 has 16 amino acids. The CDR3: CASTGTSGSLDGELFF. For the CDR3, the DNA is TGTGCCAGCACCGGGACTAGCGGGAGTTTGGACGGGGAGCTGTTTTTT. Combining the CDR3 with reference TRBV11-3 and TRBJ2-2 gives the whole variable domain EAGVVQSPRYKIIEKKQPVAFWCNPISGHNTLYWYLQNLGQGPELLIRYENEEAVDDSQLPKDRFSAERLKGVDSTLKIQPAELGDSAVYLCASTGTSGSLDGELFFGEGSRLTVL.

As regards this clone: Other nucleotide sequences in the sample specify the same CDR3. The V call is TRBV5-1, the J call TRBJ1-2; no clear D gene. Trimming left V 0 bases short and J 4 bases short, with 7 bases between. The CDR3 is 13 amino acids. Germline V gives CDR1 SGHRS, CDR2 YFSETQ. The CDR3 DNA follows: TGCGCCAGCAGCTTGGGGCAGATCTATGGCTACACCTTC. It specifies CASSLGQIYGYTF.